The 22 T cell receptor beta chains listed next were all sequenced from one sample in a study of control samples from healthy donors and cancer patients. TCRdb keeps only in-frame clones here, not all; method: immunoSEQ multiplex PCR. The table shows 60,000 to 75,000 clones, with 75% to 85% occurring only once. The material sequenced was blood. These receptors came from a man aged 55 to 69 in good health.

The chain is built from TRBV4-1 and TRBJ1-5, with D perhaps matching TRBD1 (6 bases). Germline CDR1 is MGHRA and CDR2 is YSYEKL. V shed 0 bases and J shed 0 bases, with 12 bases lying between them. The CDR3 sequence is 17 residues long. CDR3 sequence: CASSQDPGQISNQPQHF. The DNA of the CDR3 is TGCGCCAGCAGCCAAGATCCCGGACAGATTAGCAATCAGCCCCAGCATTTT.

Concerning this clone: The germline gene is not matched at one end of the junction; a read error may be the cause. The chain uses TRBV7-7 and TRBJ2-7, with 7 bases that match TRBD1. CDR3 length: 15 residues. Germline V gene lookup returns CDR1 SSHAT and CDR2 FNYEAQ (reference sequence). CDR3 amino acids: CAGSIRQGPNYEQYF. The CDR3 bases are TGTGCCGGCAGCATCCGACAGGGACCTAATTACGAGCAGTACTTC. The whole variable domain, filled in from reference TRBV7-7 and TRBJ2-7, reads GAGVSQSPRYKVTKRGQDVTLRCDPISSHATLYWYQQALGQGPEFLTYFNYEAQPDKSGLPSDRFSAERPEGSISTLTIQRTEQRDSAMYRCAGSIRQGPNYEQYFGPGTRLTVT.

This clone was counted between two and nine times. The CDR3 region is CASSYSGTSTGYEQYF. CDR3 in DNA: TGTGCCAGCAGTTACTCCGGGACTAGCACCGGCTACGAGCAGTACTTC. This chain connects TRBV6-5 to TRBJ2-7; TRBD2 matches at 9 bases. J lost 3 bases, V lost 0 bases, and 6 bases had no gene match. This CDR3 is built from 16 residues. Germline-derived CDR1 and CDR2 are MNHEY and SVGAGI.

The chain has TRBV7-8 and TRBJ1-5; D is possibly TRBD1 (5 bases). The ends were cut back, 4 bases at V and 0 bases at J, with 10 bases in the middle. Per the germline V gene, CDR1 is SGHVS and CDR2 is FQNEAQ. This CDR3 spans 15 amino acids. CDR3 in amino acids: CASSSQGYSNQPQHF. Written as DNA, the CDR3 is TGTGCCAGCAGCTCTCAGGGTTATAGCAATCAGCCCCAGCATTTT. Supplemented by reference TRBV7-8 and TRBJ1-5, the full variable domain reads GAGVSQSPRYKVAKRGQDVALRCDPISGHVSLFWYQQALGQGPEFLTYFQNEAQLDKSGLPSDRFFAERPEGSVSTLKIQRTQQEDSAVYLCASSSQGYSNQPQHFGDGTRLSIL.

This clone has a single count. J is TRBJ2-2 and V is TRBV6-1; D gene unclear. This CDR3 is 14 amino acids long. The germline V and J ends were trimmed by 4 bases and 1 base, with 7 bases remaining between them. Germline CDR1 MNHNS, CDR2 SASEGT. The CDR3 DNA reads TGTGCCAGCAGTGTAGAGGTGAACACCGGGGAGCTGTTTTTT. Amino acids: CASSVEVNTGELFF.

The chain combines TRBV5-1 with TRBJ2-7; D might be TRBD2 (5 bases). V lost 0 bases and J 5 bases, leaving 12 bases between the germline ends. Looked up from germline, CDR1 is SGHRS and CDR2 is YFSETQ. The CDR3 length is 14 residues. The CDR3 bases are TGCGCCAGCAGCTTGGGCGGCGGGCCAGACGAGCAGTACTTC. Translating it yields CASSLGGGPDEQYF.

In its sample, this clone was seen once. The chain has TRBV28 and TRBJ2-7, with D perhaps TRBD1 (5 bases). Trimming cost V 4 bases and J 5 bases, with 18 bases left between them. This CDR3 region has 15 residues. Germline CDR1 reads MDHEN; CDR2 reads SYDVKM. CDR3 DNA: TGTGCCAGCAGTTCGGCATCGGCAGGGATCCACGAGCAGTACTTC. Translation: CASSSASAGIHEQYF.

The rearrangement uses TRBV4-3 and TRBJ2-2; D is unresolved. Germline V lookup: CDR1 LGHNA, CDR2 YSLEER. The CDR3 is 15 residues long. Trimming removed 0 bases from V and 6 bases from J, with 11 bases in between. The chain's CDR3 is CASSQELRIPGELFF. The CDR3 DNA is TGCGCCAGCAGCCAAGAGCTTCGGATTCCCGGGGAGCTGTTTTTT.

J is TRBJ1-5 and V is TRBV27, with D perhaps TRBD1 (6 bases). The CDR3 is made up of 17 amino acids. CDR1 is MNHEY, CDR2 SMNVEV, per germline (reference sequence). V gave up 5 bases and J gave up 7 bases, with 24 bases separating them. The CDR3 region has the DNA TGTGCCAGCAGTAGGGGGGCTACGGGAATGAGGGGCCAGCCCCAGCATTTT. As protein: CASSRGATGMRGQPQHF.

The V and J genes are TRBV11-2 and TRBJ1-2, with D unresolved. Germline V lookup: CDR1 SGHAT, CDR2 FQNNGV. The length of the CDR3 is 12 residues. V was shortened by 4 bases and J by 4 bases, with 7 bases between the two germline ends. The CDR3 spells CASSSNSYGYTF. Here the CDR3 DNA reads TGTGCCAGCAGCTCCAACAGCTATGGCTACACCTTC.

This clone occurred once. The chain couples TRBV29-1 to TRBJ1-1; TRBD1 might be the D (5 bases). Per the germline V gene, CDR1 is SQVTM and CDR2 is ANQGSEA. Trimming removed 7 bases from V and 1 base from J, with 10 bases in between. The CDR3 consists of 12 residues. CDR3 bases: TGCAGCGGAAGAGGGACGAACACTGAAGCTTTCTTT. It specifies CSGRGTNTEAFF.

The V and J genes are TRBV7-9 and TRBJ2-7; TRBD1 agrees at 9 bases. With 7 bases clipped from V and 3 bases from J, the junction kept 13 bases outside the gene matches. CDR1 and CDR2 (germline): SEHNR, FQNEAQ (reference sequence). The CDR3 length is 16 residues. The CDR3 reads CASTLTGGRTSYEQYF. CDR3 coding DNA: TGTGCCAGCACCCTGACAGGGGGGAGAACAAGCTACGAGCAGTACTTC.

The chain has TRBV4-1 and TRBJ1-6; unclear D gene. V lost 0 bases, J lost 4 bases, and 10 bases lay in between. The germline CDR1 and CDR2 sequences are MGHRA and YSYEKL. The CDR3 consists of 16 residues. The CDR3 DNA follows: TGCGCCAGCAGCCAAGATCCCCCGAAATATAATTCACCCCTCCACTTT. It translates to CASSQDPPKYNSPLHF.

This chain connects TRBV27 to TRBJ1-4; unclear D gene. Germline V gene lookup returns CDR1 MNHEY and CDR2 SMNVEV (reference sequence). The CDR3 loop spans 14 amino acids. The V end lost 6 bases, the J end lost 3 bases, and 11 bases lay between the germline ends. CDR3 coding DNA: TGTGCCAGCAGCCGGAGCGGATCTAATGAAAAACTGTTTTTT. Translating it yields CASSRSGSNEKLFF.

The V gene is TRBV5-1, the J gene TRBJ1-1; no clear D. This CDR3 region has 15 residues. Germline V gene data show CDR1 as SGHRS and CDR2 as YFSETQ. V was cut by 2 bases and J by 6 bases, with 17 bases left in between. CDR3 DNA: TGCGCCAGCAGCTTATCCCCGACAACCCCTTCTGAAGCTTTCTTT. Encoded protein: CASSLSPTTPSEAFF. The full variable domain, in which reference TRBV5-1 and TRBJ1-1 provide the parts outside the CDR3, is KAGVTQTPRYLIKTRGQQVTLSCSPISGHRSVSWYQQTPGQGLQFLFEYFSETQRNKGNFPGRFSGRQFSNSRSEMNVSTLELGDSALYLCASSLSPTTPSEAFFGQGTRLTVV.

CDR3 region: CASSSLWGESYTF. CDR3 nucleotides: TGTGCCAGCAGCTCTTTATGGGGTGAAAGCTACACCTTC. V and J are TRBV7-9 and TRBJ1-2; D is unclear. The CDR3 extends over 13 amino acids. The germline V gene has CDR1 SEHNR and CDR2 FQNEAQ (reference sequence). V gave up 4 bases and J gave up 9 bases, with 15 bases separating them.

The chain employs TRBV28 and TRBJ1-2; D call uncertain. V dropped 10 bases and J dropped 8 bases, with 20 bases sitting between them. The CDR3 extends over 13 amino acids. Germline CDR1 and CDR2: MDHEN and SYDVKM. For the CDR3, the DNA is TGTGCCACCGCATCAAGTGGCGGGAGCGGCTACACCTTC. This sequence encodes CATASSGGSGYTF.

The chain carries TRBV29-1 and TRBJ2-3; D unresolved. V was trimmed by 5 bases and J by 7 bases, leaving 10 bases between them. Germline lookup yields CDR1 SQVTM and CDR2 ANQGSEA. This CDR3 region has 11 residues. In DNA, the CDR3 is TGCAGCGTTACCCTGATAAATACGCAGTATTTT. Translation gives CSVTLINTQYF.

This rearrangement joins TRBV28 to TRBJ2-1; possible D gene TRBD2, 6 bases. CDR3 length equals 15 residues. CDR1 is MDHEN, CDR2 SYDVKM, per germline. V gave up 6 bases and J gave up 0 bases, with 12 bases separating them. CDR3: CASSEPGLSYNEQFF. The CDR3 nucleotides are TGTGCCAGCAGCGAGCCGGGACTCTCCTACAATGAGCAGTTCTTC.

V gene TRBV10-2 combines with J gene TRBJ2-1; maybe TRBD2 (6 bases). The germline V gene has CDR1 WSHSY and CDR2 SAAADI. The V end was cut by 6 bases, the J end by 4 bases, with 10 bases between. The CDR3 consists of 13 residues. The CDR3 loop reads CASSGGMYNEQFF. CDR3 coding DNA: TGCGCCAGCAGCGGCGGGATGTACAATGAGCAGTTCTTC.

The CDR3 reads CASSFRQGYISRHGYTF. The DNA of the CDR3 is TGTGCCAGTAGTTTCCGACAGGGATACATCTCTAGGCATGGCTACACCTTC. The chain carries TRBV19 and TRBJ1-2; TRBD1 agrees at 7 bases. Germline-derived CDR1 and CDR2 are LNHDA and SQIVND (reference sequence). Germline trimming cut 5 bases from V and 6 bases from J; bases unmatched to any gene: 18. This CDR3 is built from 17 residues.

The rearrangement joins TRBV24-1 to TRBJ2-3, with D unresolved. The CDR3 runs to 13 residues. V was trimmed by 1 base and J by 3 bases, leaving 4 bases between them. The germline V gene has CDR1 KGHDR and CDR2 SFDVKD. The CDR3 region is CATSDFTTDTQYF. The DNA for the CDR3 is TGTGCCACCAGTGATTTCACAACAGATACGCAGTATTTT.